This TCR beta chain was retrieved from a study of shared clonotypes between healthy human individuals. Repertoires were generated with immunoSEQ multiplex PCR, while TCRdb's copy carries only in-frame clones and drops some. The table lists about a million clones, approximately 68% of them singletons. The study drew its donors from healthy HIV-negative adults without recent acute infections or vaccinations. As for this clone: The sample holds other DNA sequences that translate to the same CDR3.

The sequenced material came from memory CD4+ T cells sorted from blood. Subset reported: CD45RA-negative fraction. The source is a man between 18 and 29 years old in good health.

CDR3 residues: CASSLAGGPYEQYF. The CDR3 DNA follows: TGTGCCAGCAGTTTAGCGGGGGGGCCCTACGAGCAGTACTTC. The chain uses TRBV27 and TRBJ2-7; 9 bases line up with TRBD2. J lost 2 bases, V lost 2 bases, and 1 base had no gene match. The CDR3 is 14 amino acids. CDR1 is MNHEY, CDR2 SMNVEV, per germline (reference sequence).